Listed below are T cell receptor beta chains from one sample, sequenced in a study of cytomegalovirus exposure and HLA in healthy donors. The data were produced by immunoSEQ multiplex PCR, yet TCRdb's version contains in-frame clones alone and is incomplete. The data hold just over 150,000 clones, with 80% to 90% observed a single time. The sequenced sample consisted of PBMCs. Receptors originate from a man aged 50 to 59 in good health and CMV-seropositive. Both conserved end residues are part of each CDR3. D genes are given only for firm matches. Only some rows state a clone size, as once, few, many or a class for expanded clones.

v_gene: TRBV7-2; abundance: NA; j_gene: TRBJ1-2; d_gene: TRBD1; CDR3aa: CASSSSRTGQRGYTF; CDR3nt: TGTGCCAGCAGCTCTAGTAGGACAGGGCAACGGGGCTACACCTTC
v_gene: TRBV18; abundance: NA; j_gene: TRBJ2-4; d_gene: NA; CDR3aa: CASSPWSPGSNIQYF; CDR3nt: TGTGCCAGCTCCCCGTGGAGCCCAGGGTCAAACATTCAGTACTTC
v_gene: TRBV6-1; abundance: few; j_gene: TRBJ1-1; d_gene: NA; CDR3aa: CASRDSSNTEAFF; CDR3nt: TGTGCCAGCAGGGACAGCTCGAACACTGAAGCTTTCTTT
v_gene: TRBV11-3; abundance: NA; j_gene: TRBJ2-5; d_gene: TRBD1; CDR3aa: CASSSTSGGRKTQYF; CDR3nt: TGTGCCAGCAGCTCGACCTCAGGGGGCAGAAAGACCCAGTACTTC
v_gene: TRBV27; abundance: NA; j_gene: TRBJ1-1; d_gene: NA; CDR3aa: CASSLSGRPEAFF; CDR3nt: TGTGCCAGCAGTTTATCCGGCAGGCCTGAAGCTTTCTTT
v_gene: TRBV29-1; abundance: NA; j_gene: TRBJ2-1; d_gene: NA; CDR3aa: CSVRAAARYNEQFF; CDR3nt: TGCAGCGTTCGAGCAGCGGCCCGGTACAATGAGCAGTTCTTC
v_gene: TRBV9; abundance: NA; j_gene: TRBJ2-1; d_gene: TRBD2; CDR3aa: CASSVWEGSYNEQFF; CDR3nt: TGTGCCAGCAGCGTATGGGAGGGCTCCTACAATGAGCAGTTCTTC
v_gene: TRBV14; abundance: NA; j_gene: TRBJ2-6; d_gene: NA; CDR3aa: CASSPREGARLTGANVLTF; CDR3nt: TGTGCCAGTTCCCCCCGGGAGGGGGCGAGACTTACTGGGGCCAACGTCCTGACTTTC
v_gene: TRBV6-4; abundance: NA; j_gene: TRBJ2-2; d_gene: NA; CDR3aa: CASSVSSPSSTSFTGELFF; CDR3nt: TGTGCCAGCAGTGTGTCGTCACCTTCCTCGACTAGTTTTACCGGGGAGCTGTTTTTT
v_gene: TRBV19; abundance: NA; j_gene: TRBJ1-4; d_gene: NA; CDR3aa: CASSLLEEKLFF; CDR3nt: TGTGCCAGTAGCCTTCTTGAGGAAAAACTGTTTTTT
v_gene: TRBV10-2; abundance: NA; j_gene: TRBJ2-4; d_gene: TRBD1; CDR3aa: CASSETGQGVAKNIQYF; CDR3nt: TGCGCCAGCAGTGAGACAGGCCAGGGGGTCGCCAAAAACATTCAGTACTTC
v_gene: TRBV7-2; abundance: once; j_gene: TRBJ2-5; d_gene: NA; CDR3aa: CASSLSNRETQYF; CDR3nt: TGTGCCAGCAGCTTAAGCAACCGGGAGACCCAGTACTTC
v_gene: TRBV7-9; abundance: NA; j_gene: TRBJ2-1; d_gene: TRBD2; CDR3aa: CASSLGGGSLINEQFF; CDR3nt: TGTGCCAGCAGCTTAGGTGGCGGGAGCCTCATCAATGAGCAGTTCTTC
v_gene: TRBV10-3; abundance: NA; j_gene: TRBJ2-5; d_gene: NA; CDR3aa: CAISEIPDERGTQYF; CDR3nt: TGTGCCATCAGTGAGATCCCAGACGAGAGAGGGACCCAGTACTTC
v_gene: TRBV29-1; abundance: NA; j_gene: TRBJ2-3; d_gene: TRBD2; CDR3aa: CSGLGLGDTDTQYF; CDR3nt: TGCAGCGGCCTGGGACTAGGGGACACAGATACGCAGTATTTT
v_gene: TRBV10-2; abundance: NA; j_gene: TRBJ2-1; d_gene: TRBD2; CDR3aa: CASTNSGTSSDEQFF; CDR3nt: TGCGCCAGCACCAACAGCGGGACTAGCAGCGATGAGCAGTTCTTC
v_gene: TRBV7-3; abundance: NA; j_gene: TRBJ2-2; d_gene: TRBD2; CDR3aa: CASSSPGSGSPGELFF; CDR3nt: TGTGCCAGCAGTTCACCAGGTAGCGGGAGTCCCGGGGAGCTGTTTTTT
v_gene: TRBV7-8; abundance: once; j_gene: TRBJ1-4; d_gene: NA; CDR3aa: CASSLDQSSEGREKLFF; CDR3nt: TGTGCCAGCAGCTTAGATCAGTCGTCGGAGGGAAGAGAAAAACTGTTTTTT
v_gene: TRBV5-1; abundance: NA; j_gene: TRBJ1-4; d_gene: NA; CDR3aa: CASSFGSATNEKLFF; CDR3nt: TGCGCCAGCAGCTTCGGGTCTGCAACTAATGAAAAACTGTTTTTT
v_gene: TRBV11-3; abundance: NA; j_gene: TRBJ2-2; d_gene: TRBD2; CDR3aa: CASSLDRATSRRTGELFF; CDR3nt: TGTGCCAGCAGCTTAGATCGGGCGACTAGCAGAAGGACCGGGGAGCTGTTTTTT
v_gene: TRBV9; abundance: few; j_gene: TRBJ1-1; d_gene: NA; CDR3aa: CASSGGSGTEAFF; CDR3nt: TGTGCCAGCAGCGGGGGTTCGGGGACTGAAGCTTTCTTT
v_gene: TRBV19; abundance: once; j_gene: TRBJ1-4; d_gene: NA; CDR3aa: CASSPKAGILEKLFF; CDR3nt: TGTGCCAGTAGTCCCAAGGCAGGGATTCTGGAAAAACTGTTTTTT
v_gene: TRBV2; abundance: NA; j_gene: TRBJ1-1; d_gene: TRBD1; CDR3aa: CASSRDRGNTEAFF; CDR3nt: TGTGCCAGCAGTCGGGACAGGGGGAACACTGAAGCTTTCTTT
v_gene: TRBV12-5; abundance: once; j_gene: TRBJ1-1; d_gene: NA; CDR3aa: CASRPDPTGNTEAFF; CDR3nt: TGTGCTAGTAGGCCCGACCCGACAGGGAACACTGAAGCTTTCTTT
v_gene: TRBV11-2; abundance: NA; j_gene: TRBJ2-2; d_gene: NA; CDR3aa: CASSLVGGLDTGELFF; CDR3nt: TGTGCCAGCAGCTTAGTTGGGGGGTTGGACACCGGGGAGCTGTTTTTT
v_gene: TRBV10-3; abundance: NA; j_gene: TRBJ2-5; d_gene: NA; CDR3aa: CAISDGGETQYF; CDR3nt: TGTGCCATCAGTGACGGGGGAGAGACCCAGTACTTC
v_gene: TRBV6-6; abundance: few; j_gene: TRBJ1-5; d_gene: NA; CDR3aa: CASSYASEIPNQPQHF; CDR3nt: TGTGCCAGCAGTTACGCCAGCGAAATTCCCAATCAGCCCCAGCATTTT
v_gene: TRBV9; abundance: NA; j_gene: TRBJ2-3; d_gene: NA; CDR3aa: CASSHQGGGQIADTQYF; CDR3nt: TGTGCCAGCAGCCACCAGGGGGGAGGTCAGATCGCAGATACGCAGTATTTT
v_gene: TRBV30; abundance: NA; j_gene: TRBJ1-2; d_gene: NA; CDR3aa: CAWSVQVADGYTF; CDR3nt: TGTGCCTGGAGTGTACAAGTTGCGGATGGCTACACCTTC
v_gene: TRBV5-1; abundance: NA; j_gene: TRBJ1-3; d_gene: NA; CDR3aa: CASSPGGGNTIYF; CDR3nt: TGCGCCAGCAGCCCCGGGGGTGGAAACACCATATATTTT
v_gene: TRBV5-1; abundance: NA; j_gene: TRBJ2-3; d_gene: NA; CDR3aa: CASSLGQGSTDTQYF; CDR3nt: TGCGCCAGCAGCTTGGGTCAGGGTAGCACAGATACGCAGTATTTT
v_gene: TRBV5-1; abundance: NA; j_gene: TRBJ2-3; d_gene: TRBD2; CDR3aa: CASSFAGADTQYF; CDR3nt: TGCGCCAGCAGCTTTGCGGGGGCAGATACGCAGTATTTT
v_gene: TRBV5-1; abundance: NA; j_gene: TRBJ2-2; d_gene: NA; CDR3aa: CASRRRTNTGELFF; CDR3nt: TGCGCCAGCAGAAGGAGGACGAACACCGGGGAGCTGTTTTTT
v_gene: TRBV15; abundance: once; j_gene: TRBJ1-6; d_gene: NA; CDR3aa: CATSREGVPTLHF; CDR3nt: TGTGCCACCAGCAGAGAAGGGGTACCAACCCTCCACTTT
v_gene: TRBV18; abundance: NA; j_gene: TRBJ2-2; d_gene: NA; CDR3aa: CASSPGQNTGELFF; CDR3nt: TGTGCCAGCTCACCAGGCCAGAACACCGGGGAGCTGTTTTTT
v_gene: TRBV1; abundance: NA; j_gene: TRBJ2-3; d_gene: NA; CDR3aa: CTSSHGLAGGPGDTQYF; CDR3nt: TGCACCAGCAGCCATGGACTAGCGGGAGGGCCAGGAGATACGCAGTATTTT
v_gene: TRBV21-1; abundance: NA; j_gene: TRBJ2-3; d_gene: NA; CDR3aa: CASSKVPSEDTDTQYF; CDR3nt: TGTGCCAGCAGCAAAGTCCCTAGCGAAGACACAGATACGCAGTATTTT
v_gene: TRBV7-3; abundance: once; j_gene: TRBJ2-1; d_gene: NA; CDR3aa: CASSGPEVNGASEQFF; CDR3nt: TGTGCCAGCAGCGGCCCGGAAGTAAATGGGGCTAGTGAGCAGTTCTTC
v_gene: TRBV11-2; abundance: NA; j_gene: TRBJ2-1; d_gene: TRBD2; CDR3aa: CASSLAGLAVNNEQFF; CDR3nt: TGTGCCAGCAGCTTAGCAGGACTAGCGGTAAACAATGAGCAGTTCTTC
v_gene: TRBV6-1; abundance: once; j_gene: TRBJ1-5; d_gene: TRBD1; CDR3aa: CASSADRSRNQPQHF; CDR3nt: TGTGCCAGCAGCGCGGACAGGTCAAGAAATCAGCCCCAGCATTTT
v_gene: TRBV6-1; abundance: NA; j_gene: TRBJ2-3; d_gene: TRBD1; CDR3aa: CASSPTGRTDTQYF; CDR3nt: TGTGCCAGCAGCCCGACAGGGCGGACAGATACGCAGTATTTT
v_gene: TRBV10-3; abundance: once; j_gene: TRBJ2-3; d_gene: TRBD2; CDR3aa: CAISRRGDTDTQYF; CDR3nt: TGTGCCATCAGTAGGCGGGGGGACACAGATACGCAGTATTTT
v_gene: TRBV5-1; abundance: NA; j_gene: TRBJ2-4; d_gene: NA; CDR3aa: CASSLDTEGIQYF; CDR3nt: TGCGCCAGCAGCTTGGACACCGAGGGCATTCAGTACTTC
v_gene: TRBV30; abundance: NA; j_gene: TRBJ1-5; d_gene: NA; CDR3aa: CAWSVRGWAGLWVPQHF; CDR3nt: TGTGCCTGGAGTGTACGTGGGTGGGCAGGCCTATGGGTGCCCCAGCATTTT
v_gene: TRBV6-1; abundance: NA; j_gene: TRBJ1-1; d_gene: NA; CDR3aa: CASSDLTRGTEAFF; CDR3nt: TGTGCCAGCAGTGACTTGACAAGGGGAACTGAAGCTTTCTTT
v_gene: TRBV6-1; abundance: NA; j_gene: TRBJ2-7; d_gene: TRBD1; CDR3aa: CASRRGDRGHEQYF; CDR3nt: TGTGCCAGCAGGAGGGGGGACAGGGGCCACGAGCAGTACTTC
v_gene: TRBV6-6; abundance: NA; j_gene: TRBJ1-5; d_gene: TRBD1; CDR3aa: CASRENRGQGNQPQHF; CDR3nt: TGTGCCAGCAGAGAAAACCGGGGACAGGGCAATCAGCCCCAGCATTTT
v_gene: TRBV2; abundance: NA; j_gene: TRBJ2-1; d_gene: NA; CDR3aa: CASREDRQAYNEQFF; CDR3nt: TGTGCCAGCAGGGAGGACCGACAGGCGTACAATGAGCAGTTCTTC
v_gene: TRBV5-1; abundance: NA; j_gene: TRBJ1-1; d_gene: NA; CDR3aa: CASSTGKTHEAFF; CDR3nt: TGCGCCAGCAGCACCGGGAAAACCCATGAAGCTTTCTTT
v_gene: TRBV7-9; abundance: NA; j_gene: TRBJ2-1; d_gene: TRBD1; CDR3aa: CASSLALGTGESYNEQFF; CDR3nt: TGTGCCAGCAGCTTAGCGCTTGGGACAGGGGAATCCTACAATGAGCAGTTCTTC